The 14 T cell receptor beta chains in this list originate from one sample, sequenced in a study of T cells after yellow fever vaccination. Using its own MiXCR run on the 5' RACE reads, TCRdb lists one record per CDR3 protein. Of more than 95,000 distinct CDR3 sequences listed, about 7% are singletons. This material consisted of CD4+ T cells sorted from PBMCs, taken 10 to 11 days after the first yellow fever vaccination. Receptor source: a man aged 18 to 29 who received the YFV17D yellow fever vaccine.

This clonotype showed up many times. The CDR3 sequence is CASSENWEGNTEAFF. The CDR3 region has the DNA TGTGCCAGCAGTGAGAACTGGGAGGGAAACACTGAAGCTTTCTTT. The chain joins TRBV12-3 or TRBV12-4 to TRBJ1-1; D not certain. Trimming took 5 bases from V and 2 from J, leaving 15 bases between them. The CDR3 extends over 15 amino acids.

This clonotype was found many times. The V and J genes are TRBV7-9 and TRBJ2-5; 8 bases align to TRBD2. J lost 2 bases, V lost 7 bases, and 6 bases had no gene match. The CDR3 has 14 residues. The germline V gene encodes CDR1 SEHNR and CDR2 FQNEAQ (reference sequence). CDR3 sequence: CASTGGAGQETQYF. The CDR3 nucleotides read TGTGCCAGCACCGGGGGGGCAGGACAAGAGACCCAGTACTTC.

This clonotype was picked up many times. The chain has TRBV2 and TRBJ2-5; no clear D. Germline V gene lookup returns CDR1 SNHLY and CDR2 FYNNEI. V gave up 7 bases and J gave up 5 bases, with 8 bases separating them. The length of the CDR3 is 11 residues. The CDR3 protein is CASTIMETQYF. The DNA of the CDR3 is TGTGCCAGCACCATTATGGAGACCCAGTACTTC.

In this sample, this clonotype turned up many times. The chain joins TRBV24-1 to TRBJ2-1; the match to TRBD2 covers 7 bases. The CDR3 covers 15 residues. Unmatched junction bases numbered 3, after V lost 0 bases and J lost 5 bases. Germline loops: CDR1 KGHDR, CDR2 SFDVKD. CDR3 sequence: CATSDLGGGDNEQFF. CDR3 nucleotide sequence: TGTGCCACCAGTGATTTGGGTGGGGGGGACAATGAGCAGTTCTTC.

This clonotype was seen at least ten times. The CDR3 DNA is TGTGCCAGCAGCCAGGGGGAGGGGGATACGCAGTATTTT. Translated, it gives CASSQGEGDTQYF. The chain employs TRBV11-2 and TRBJ2-3; D may correspond to TRBD1 or TRBD2 (7 bases each). Germline V CDR1 and CDR2: SGHAT, FQNNGV. Deletions cut 5 bases from V and 6 bases from J, with 12 bases between. This CDR3 comprises 13 residues.

This clonotype was detected ten times or more. In nucleotides, the CDR3 is TGTGCCAGCAGCCAGACAGGGACTAACTATGGCTACACCTTC. Its protein is CASSQTGTNYGYTF. The chain employs TRBV12-3 or TRBV12-4 and TRBJ1-2; 7 nucleotides agree with TRBD1. The CDR3 consists of 14 residues. The V gene end was trimmed by 6 bases and the J gene end by 0 bases; junction bases not matched to a gene: 4.

This clonotype was observed at least ten times. The genes are TRBV3-1 and TRBJ2-2; no firm D call. The V end lost 3 bases, the J end lost 3 bases, and 17 bases lay between the germline ends. Germline CDR1 is LGHDT and CDR2 is YNNKEL (reference sequence). The CDR3 extends over 17 amino acids. CDR3 coding DNA: TGTGCCAGCAGCCATACCACCAATTTCTTTTACACCGGGGAGCTGTTTTTT. Residues: CASSHTTNFFYTGELFF.

This clonotype was seen ten or more times. The rearrangement uses TRBV12-3 or TRBV12-4 and TRBJ2-5, with 8 bases aligning to TRBD1. V lost 6 bases to trimming and J lost 0 bases; unmatched junction nucleotides: 3. The CDR3 has 14 amino acids. As DNA, the CDR3 is TGTGCCAGCAGGGAACAGGGGGACCAAGAGACCCAGTACTTC. Encoded protein: CASREQGDQETQYF.

Ten or more counts support this clonotype. The chain has TRBV5-5 and TRBJ2-1, with TRBD2 identical over 7 bases. The CDR3 consists of 15 residues. Germline V gene data show CDR1 as SGHKS and CDR2 as YYEKEE (reference sequence). The trim removed 4 bases at V and 5 bases at J, leaving 9 bases unmatched. This chain's CDR3 is CASSLRVGGDNEQFF. CDR3 sequence (DNA): TGTGCCAGCAGCCTGCGGGTGGGAGGGGACAATGAGCAGTTCTTC.

There are a few counts of this clonotype. The rearrangement links TRBV7-9 to TRBJ1-5; D is possibly TRBD1 (5 bases). V was pared by 10 bases and J by 10 bases, with 8 bases between. The length of the CDR3 is 9 residues. CDR1 SEHNR and CDR2 FQNEAQ come from the germline V gene (reference sequence). The CDR3 DNA reads as TGTGCCACCGGGACTCCCCAGCATTTT. Amino acids: CATGTPQHF.

This clonotype occurred many times. CDR3 amino acids: CASRPFTSSYEQYF. For the CDR3, the DNA is TGTGCCAGCAGGCCTTTTACTTCCTCCTACGAGCAGTACTTC. This chain connects TRBV7-2 to TRBJ2-7; D not certain. The CDR3 runs 14 residues. From germline, CDR1 is SGHTA and CDR2 FQGNSA. Trimming shortened V by 6 bases and J by 0 bases, and 12 bases separated the two germline ends.

The chain uses TRBV5-4 and TRBJ2-3, with TRBD1 matching over 7 bases. Looked up from germline, CDR1 is SGHNT and CDR2 is YYREEE (reference sequence). J lost 5 bases, V lost 2 bases, and 5 bases had no gene match. This CDR3 contains 14 residues. The CDR3 spells CASSFTGDRDTQYF. The CDR3 coding sequence is TGTGCCAGCAGCTTTACAGGGGACAGAGATACGCAGTATTTT.

This clonotype was seen ten or more times. The rearrangement links TRBV20-1 to TRBJ1-2, with D perhaps TRBD1 (5 bases). This CDR3 comprises 13 residues. V lost 0 bases and J lost 4, with 9 bases in between. CDR1 and CDR2 from the germline V gene are DFQATT and SNEGSKA (reference sequence). This CDR3 reads CSARDLGAYGYTF. The CDR3 DNA reads TGCAGTGCTAGAGATCTTGGGGCCTATGGCTACACCTTC.

This clonotype was seen repeatedly, ten times or more. This chain uses TRBV4-3 with TRBJ2-2; 7 bases fit TRBD1. V dropped 0 bases and J dropped 1; count of bases not matched to a gene: 5. CDR3 length: 17 amino acids. Per the germline V gene, CDR1 is LGHNA and CDR2 is YSLEER. CDR3 coding DNA: TGCGCCAGCAGCCAAGATGCGACAGGGAGGAACACCGGGGAGCTGTTTTTT. This gives the protein CASSQDATGRNTGELFF.